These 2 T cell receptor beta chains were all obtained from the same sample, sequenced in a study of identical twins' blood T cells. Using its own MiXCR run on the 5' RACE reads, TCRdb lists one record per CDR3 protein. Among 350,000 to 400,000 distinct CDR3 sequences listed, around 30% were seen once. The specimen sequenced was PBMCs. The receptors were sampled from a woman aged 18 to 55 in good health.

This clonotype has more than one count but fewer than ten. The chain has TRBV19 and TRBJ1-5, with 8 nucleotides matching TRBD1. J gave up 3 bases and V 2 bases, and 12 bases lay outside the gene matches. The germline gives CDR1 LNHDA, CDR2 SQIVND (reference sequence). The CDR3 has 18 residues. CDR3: CASSISRGRGLDNQPQHF. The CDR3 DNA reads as TGTGCCAGTAGTATATCCCGGGGCAGGGGGCTGGACAATCAGCCCCAGCATTTT.

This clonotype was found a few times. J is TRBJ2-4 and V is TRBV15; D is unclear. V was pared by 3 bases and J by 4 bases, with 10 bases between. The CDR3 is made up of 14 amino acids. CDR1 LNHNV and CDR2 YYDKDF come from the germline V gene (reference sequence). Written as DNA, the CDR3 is TGTGCCACCAGCAGGGTGGCCTGGAAAAACATTCAGTACTTC. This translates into CATSRVAWKNIQYF.